What follows describes a single T cell receptor beta chain. The antigen remains unidentified. The data stem from a study of T cell responses to AZD1222 COVID-19 vaccine. Sequenced by immunoSEQ multiplex PCR; TCRdb stores in-frame clones only, minus some. The sample records approximately 110,000 clones, about 88% being singletons. Study-wide points: The donor group comprised mostly white British people and more females; the analysis possibly underestimated clonal diversity.

Germline V gene sequence: CDR1 SGDLS, CDR2 YYNGEE. The length of the CDR3 is 17 residues. V gave up 2 bases and J gave up 7 bases; unmatched junction bases: 10. The sample was peripheral blood, taken on day 0 of AZD1222 vaccination. This receptor was identified in an adult in good health. The rearrangement joins TRBV9 to TRBJ2-1; 12 nucleotides match TRBD2. The CDR3 protein is CASSVVTSGSFPNEQFF. CDR3 DNA sequence: TGTGCCAGCAGCGTTGTGACTAGCGGGAGCTTCCCGAATGAGCAGTTCTTC.